This is a list of T cell receptor beta chains from one sample in a study of blood T cell repertoires in COVID-19. Clones were sequenced by immunoSEQ multiplex PCR, and TCRdb holds only the in-frame ones, with some missing. The sample yields 250,000 to 350,000 clones, approximately 90% seen once. Sequencing was done on a sample of peripheral blood. The receptor source for this set is a man aged 25-45 years with acute or convalescent COVID-19. The conserved cysteine and the conserved F or W are not part of the CDR3 here.

j_call v_call cdr3_aa
TRBJ2-2 TRBV28 ASSLTGELF
TRBJ2-7 TRBV12-3/TRBV12-4 ASHDYFPYEQY
TRBJ1-2 TRBV13 ASSLYGVGGYT
TRBJ2-6 TRBV21-1 ASSKRQGGRSGANVLT
TRBJ2-7 TRBV7-2 ASSPRRGETYEQY
TRBJ1-2 TRBV7-9 ASSLEDRGGYGYT
TRBJ1-6 TRBV7-3 ASSLSRDSPLH
TRBJ1-2 TRBV5-1 ASSPQDSPYGYT
TRBJ1-1 TRBV28 ASNQLGGSPEAF
TRBJ2-3 TRBV6-6 ASSLGTRLTDTQY
TRBJ1-5 TRBV27 ASSLSGDSGSNQPQH
TRBJ2-1 TRBV7-2 ASSPRTGPNEQF
TRBJ2-7 TRBV3-1/TRBV3-2 ASSPSGVYEQY
TRBJ2-7 TRBV4-2 ASSPSLAGVREQY
TRBJ2-3 TRBV19 ASSGTDSTDTQY
TRBJ2-1 TRBV7-6 ASSLARLAGGHSYNEQF
TRBJ2-3 TRBV5-4 ASSSGSRDTQY
TRBJ2-7 TRBV6-2/TRBV6-3 ASSYGLLAGVYEQY
TRBJ2-1 TRBV5-1 ASVQIGGSYNEQF
TRBJ1-5 TRBV28 ASSLAGAQQPQH
TRBJ2-7 TRBV4-2 ASSQTGTNREQY
TRBJ2-2 TRBV4-1 ASERGDRTGELF
TRBJ1-3 TRBV6-6 ASTFGTGGNTIY
TRBJ2-3 TRBV27 ASSAQFSTDTQY
TRBJ2-7 TRBV24-1 ATSDAGTGSYEQY
TRBJ2-7 TRBV9 ASSVDGKSSGEQY
TRBJ2-2 TRBV28 ASTTTGTGGPGELF
TRBJ1-6 TRBV28 ASSSPGWRGGDNSPLH
TRBJ2-2 TRBV12-3/TRBV12-4 ASRGAGTGELF
TRBJ1-2 TRBV27 ASSFLLGSGYT
TRBJ2-2 TRBV11-2 ASSFLSGVANTGELF
TRBJ1-3 TRBV7-8 ASSPSQGARGGNTIY
TRBJ1-6 TRBV7-9 ASSLIQGRGSPLH
TRBJ2-3 TRBV7-9 ASSLARSGGADTQY
TRBJ2-3 TRBV7-2 ASSRLASFTDTQY
TRBJ2-1 TRBV28 ATTTRKGNEQF
TRBJ2-7 TRBV25-1 ASTHGGWQY
TRBJ2-4 TRBV5-1 ASSYEGSQNIQY
TRBJ1-5 TRBV5-8 ASSTGQPGQPQH
TRBJ1-5 TRBV10-3 AISERQGTYQPQH
TRBJ2-5 TRBV10-3 AISESRTTSGQETQY
TRBJ2-7 TRBV28 ASRTSVHEQY
TRBJ1-3 TRBV18 ASSRPTGVTGNTIY
TRBJ1-1 TRBV6-5 AHRGGITEAF
TRBJ2-1 TRBV5-1 ASSLAGGRYNEQF
TRBJ2-7 TRBV30 AWSGFEQY
TRBJ2-1 TRBV29-1 SVEPTGGLSIFNEQF
TRBJ1-6 TRBV4-1 ASSQGSGPYNSPLH
TRBJ2-3 TRBV5-1 ASSLTIGGADTQY
TRBJ1-6 TRBV24-1 ATRLTGAKPSYNSPLH
TRBJ1-2 TRBV27 ASSPRQFTYGYT
TRBJ1-2 TRBV9 ASSAQTGDPTGYT
TRBJ1-1 TRBV19 ASEQGAGGTEAF
TRBJ1-1 TRBV7-2 ASSLMDRKNTEAF
TRBJ1-5 TRBV7-3 ASSLDGGRNQPQH